Below, one TCR beta chain is given with its context. This entry belongs to a study of T cell changes during pregnancy in multiple sclerosis. The method was immunoSEQ multiplex PCR; TCRdb's version includes in-frame clones alone and lacks a portion of them. Of approximately 99,000 clones listed, 93% were seen once; the top ten hold roughly 0.99%. This CDR3 is built from 14 residues. CDR1 SGHRS and CDR2 YFSETQ come from the germline V gene. V was clipped by 4 bases and J by 2 bases, with 10 bases between them. The chain is built from TRBV5-1 and TRBJ1-3; D remains unclear. The material sequenced was peripheral blood, taken after pregnancy. This clonotype was sampled from a female donor with multiple sclerosis, enrolled in a pregnancy study. DNA of the CDR3: TGCGCCAGCAGCGAGGGTGCGCCTGGAAACACCATATATTTT. It encodes CASSEGAPGNTIYF.